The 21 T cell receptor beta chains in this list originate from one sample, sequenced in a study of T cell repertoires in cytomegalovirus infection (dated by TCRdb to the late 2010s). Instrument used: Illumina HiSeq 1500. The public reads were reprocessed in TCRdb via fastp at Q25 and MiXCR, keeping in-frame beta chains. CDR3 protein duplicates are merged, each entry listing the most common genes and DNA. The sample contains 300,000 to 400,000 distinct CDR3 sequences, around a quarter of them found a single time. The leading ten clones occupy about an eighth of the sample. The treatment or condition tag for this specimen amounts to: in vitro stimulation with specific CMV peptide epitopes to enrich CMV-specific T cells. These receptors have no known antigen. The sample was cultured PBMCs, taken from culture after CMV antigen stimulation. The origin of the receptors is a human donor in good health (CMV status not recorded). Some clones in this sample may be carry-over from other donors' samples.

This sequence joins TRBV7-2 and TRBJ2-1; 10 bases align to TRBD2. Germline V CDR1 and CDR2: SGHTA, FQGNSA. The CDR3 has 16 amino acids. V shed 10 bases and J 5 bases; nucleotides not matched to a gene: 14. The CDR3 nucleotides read TGTGCCACCACGCCTCCTAGCGGGAGTAGGAACAATGAGCAGTTCTTC. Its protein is CATTPPSGSRNNEQFF.

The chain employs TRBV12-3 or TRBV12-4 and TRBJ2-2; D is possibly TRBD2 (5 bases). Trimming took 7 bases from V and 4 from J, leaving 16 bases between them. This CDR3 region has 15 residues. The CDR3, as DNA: TGTGCCAGCATCCAGAACATAGGGAGCACCGGGGAGCTGTTTTTT. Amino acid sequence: CASIQNIGSTGELFF.

In DNA form, the CDR3 reads TGTGCCAGTAGTATAACCCCCGGACAGGGGGGAGATACGCAGTATTTT. As protein: CASSITPGQGGDTQYF. This chain joins TRBV19 and TRBJ2-3, with 10 bases aligning to TRBD1. Trimming took 2 bases from V and 5 from J; bases not matched to a gene: 7. Germline V gene data show CDR1 as LNHDA and CDR2 as SQIVND (reference sequence). This CDR3 comprises 16 residues.

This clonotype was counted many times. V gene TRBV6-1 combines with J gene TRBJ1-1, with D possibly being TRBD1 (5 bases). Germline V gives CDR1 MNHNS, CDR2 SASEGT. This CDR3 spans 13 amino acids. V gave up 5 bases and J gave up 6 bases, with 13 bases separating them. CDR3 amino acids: CASSWSATAEAFF. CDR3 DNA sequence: TGTGCCAGCAGTTGGTCCGCGACAGCTGAAGCTTTCTTT.

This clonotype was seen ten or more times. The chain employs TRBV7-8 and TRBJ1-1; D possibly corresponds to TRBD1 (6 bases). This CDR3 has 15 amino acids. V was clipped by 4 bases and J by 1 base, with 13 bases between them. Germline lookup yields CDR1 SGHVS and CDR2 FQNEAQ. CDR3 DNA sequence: TGTGCCAGCAGCTCCAATGGGGGCCGGAACACTGAAGCTTTCTTT. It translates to CASSSNGGRNTEAFF.

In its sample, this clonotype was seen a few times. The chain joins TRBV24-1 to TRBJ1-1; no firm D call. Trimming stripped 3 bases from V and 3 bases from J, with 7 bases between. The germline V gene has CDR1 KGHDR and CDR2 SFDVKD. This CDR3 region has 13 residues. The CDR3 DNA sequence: TGTGCCACCAGTGATACTCGGGACACTGAAGCTTTCTTT. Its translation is CATSDTRDTEAFF.

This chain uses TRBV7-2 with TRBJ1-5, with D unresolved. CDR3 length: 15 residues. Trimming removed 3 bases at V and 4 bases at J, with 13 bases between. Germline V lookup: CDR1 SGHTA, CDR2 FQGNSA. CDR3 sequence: CASSLTRGSNQPQHF. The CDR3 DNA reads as TGTGCCAGCAGCTTGACCCGGGGATCTAATCAGCCCCAGCATTTT.

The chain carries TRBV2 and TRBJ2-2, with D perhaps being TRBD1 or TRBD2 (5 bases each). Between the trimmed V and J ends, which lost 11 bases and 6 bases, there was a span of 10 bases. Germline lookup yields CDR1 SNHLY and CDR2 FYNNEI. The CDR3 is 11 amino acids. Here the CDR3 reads CAGRDAGELFF. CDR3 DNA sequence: TGTGCCGGTCGGGACGCCGGGGAGCTGTTTTTT.

CDR3 sequence reads: CASSSDGRALGETQYF. The CDR3 nucleotides are TGTGCCAGCAGCTCCGACGGGAGGGCCCTCGGAGAGACCCAGTACTTC. The chain couples TRBV7-2 to TRBJ2-5, with 8 bases identical to TRBD2. The germline V gene has CDR1 SGHTA and CDR2 FQGNSA. The CDR3 has 16 amino acids. Trimming removed 4 bases from V and 4 bases from J; junction bases left unmatched: 11.

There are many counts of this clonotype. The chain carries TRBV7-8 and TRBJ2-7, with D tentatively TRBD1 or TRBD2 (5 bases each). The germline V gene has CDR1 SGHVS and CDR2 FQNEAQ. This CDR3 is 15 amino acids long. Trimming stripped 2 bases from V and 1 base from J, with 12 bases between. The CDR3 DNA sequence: TGTGCCAGCAGCTTAAGGGGAACGGGATCCTACGAGCAGTACGTC. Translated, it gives CASSLRGTGSYEQYV.

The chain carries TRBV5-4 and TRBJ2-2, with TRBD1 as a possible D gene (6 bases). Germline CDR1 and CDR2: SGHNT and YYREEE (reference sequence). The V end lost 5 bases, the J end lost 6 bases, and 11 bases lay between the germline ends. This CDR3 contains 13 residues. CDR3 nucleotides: TGTGCCAGCAGTTCAGGGGATCCCGGGGAGCTGTTTTTT. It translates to CASSSGDPGELFF. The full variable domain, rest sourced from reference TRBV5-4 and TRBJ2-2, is ETGVTQSPTHLIKTRGQQVTLRCSSQSGHNTVSWYQQALGQGPQFIFQYYREEENGRGNFPPRFSGLQFPNYSSELNVNALELDDSALYLCASSSGDPGELFFGEGSRLTVL.

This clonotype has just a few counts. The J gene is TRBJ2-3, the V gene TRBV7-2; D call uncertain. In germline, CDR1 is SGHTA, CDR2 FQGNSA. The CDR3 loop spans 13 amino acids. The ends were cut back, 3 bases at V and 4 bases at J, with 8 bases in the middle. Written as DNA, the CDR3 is TGTGCCAGCAGCTTTCGTGGGTCAGATACGCAGTATTTT. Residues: CASSFRGSDTQYF.

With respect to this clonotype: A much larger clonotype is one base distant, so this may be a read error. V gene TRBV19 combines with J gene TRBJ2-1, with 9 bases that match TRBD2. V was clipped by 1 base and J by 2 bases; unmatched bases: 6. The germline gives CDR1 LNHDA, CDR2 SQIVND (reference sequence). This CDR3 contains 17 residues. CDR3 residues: CASSIGLASGTYNEQFF. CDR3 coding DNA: TGTGCCAGTAGTATAGGTCTGGCTAGCGGGACCTACAATGAGCAGTTCTTC.

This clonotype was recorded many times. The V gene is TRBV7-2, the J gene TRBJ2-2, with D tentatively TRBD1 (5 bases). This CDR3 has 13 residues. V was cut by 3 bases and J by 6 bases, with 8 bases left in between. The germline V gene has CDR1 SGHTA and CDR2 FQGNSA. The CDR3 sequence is CASSFRAAGELFF. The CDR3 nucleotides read TGTGCCAGCAGCTTCAGGGCGGCCGGGGAGCTGTTTTTT.

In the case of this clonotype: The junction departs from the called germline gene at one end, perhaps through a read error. The CDR3 is CASSSLIPDTQYF. The CDR3 bases are TGTGCCAGCAGCTCCCTCATTCCCGATACGCAGTATTTT. This chain connects TRBV5-3 to TRBJ2-3; D call uncertain. TRBV5-3 is reported as an ORF; its role is uncertain. The CDR3 length is 13 residues.

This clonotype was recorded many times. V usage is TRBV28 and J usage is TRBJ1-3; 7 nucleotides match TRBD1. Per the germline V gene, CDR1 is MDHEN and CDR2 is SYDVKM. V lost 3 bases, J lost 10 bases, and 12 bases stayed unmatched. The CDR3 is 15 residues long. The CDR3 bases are TGTGCCAGCAGTTTTCGGTCAGGGGGAAGAGGGACCATATATTTT. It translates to CASSFRSGGRGTIYF. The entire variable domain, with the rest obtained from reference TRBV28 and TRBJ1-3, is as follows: DVKVTQSSRYLVKRTGEKVFLECVQDMDHENMFWYRQDPGLGLRLIYFSYDVKMKEKGDIPEGYSVSREKKERFSLILESASTNQTSMYLCASSFRSGGRGTIYFGEGSWLTVV.

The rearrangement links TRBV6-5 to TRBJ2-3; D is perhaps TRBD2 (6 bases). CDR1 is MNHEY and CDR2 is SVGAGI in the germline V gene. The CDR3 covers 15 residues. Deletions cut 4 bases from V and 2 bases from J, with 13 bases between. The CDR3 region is CASSSPPGDTDTQYF. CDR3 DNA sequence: TGTGCCAGCAGTTCTCCACCGGGGGACACAGATACGCAGTATTTT.

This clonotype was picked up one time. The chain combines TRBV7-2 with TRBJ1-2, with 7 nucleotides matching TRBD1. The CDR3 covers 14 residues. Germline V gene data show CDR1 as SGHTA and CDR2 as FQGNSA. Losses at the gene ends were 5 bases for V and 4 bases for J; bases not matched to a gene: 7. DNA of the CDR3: TGTGCCAGCAGCCTTGGACAGGCCACCTATGGCTACACCTTC. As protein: CASSLGQATYGYTF.

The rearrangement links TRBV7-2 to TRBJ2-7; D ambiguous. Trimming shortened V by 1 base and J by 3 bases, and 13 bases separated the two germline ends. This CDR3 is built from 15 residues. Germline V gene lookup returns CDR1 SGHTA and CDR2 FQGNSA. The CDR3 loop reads CASSLGALGFYEQYV. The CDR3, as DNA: TGTGCCAGCAGCTTAGGGGCCTTGGGGTTCTACGAGCAGTACGTC.

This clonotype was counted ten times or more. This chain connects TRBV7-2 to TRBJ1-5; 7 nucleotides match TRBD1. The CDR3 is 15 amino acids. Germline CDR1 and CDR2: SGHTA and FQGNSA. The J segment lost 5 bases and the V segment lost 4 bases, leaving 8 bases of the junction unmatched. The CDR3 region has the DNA TGTGCCAGCAGCTCGACAGGGAAGGGGGATCAGCCCCAGCATTTT. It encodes CASSSTGKGDQPQHF.

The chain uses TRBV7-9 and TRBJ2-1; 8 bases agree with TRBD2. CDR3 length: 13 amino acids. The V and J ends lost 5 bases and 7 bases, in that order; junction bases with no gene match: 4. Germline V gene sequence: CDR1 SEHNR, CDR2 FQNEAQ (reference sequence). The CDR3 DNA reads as TGTGCCAGCAGCCCACGCGGGAGGAATGAGCAGTTCTTC. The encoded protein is CASSPRGRNEQFF. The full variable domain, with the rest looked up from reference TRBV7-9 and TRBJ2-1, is DTGVSQNPRHKITKRGQNVTFRCDPISEHNRLYWYRQTLGQGPEFLTYFQNEAQLEKSRLLSDRFSAERPKGSFSTLEIQRTEQGDSAMYLCASSPRGRNEQFFGPGTRLTVL.